The clone carrying this TCR beta chain is medium-sized within its sample. Its specificity is not known. Per sample, roughly 600 ng of bulk tumor genomic DNA was the template used. During surgery, each primary tumor gave multiple biopsies spaced as far apart as possible. Undergoing curative surgery were patients whose non-small cell lung cancer was untreated and newly diagnosed. Multiplex PCR was performed with 32 V and 13 J primers, and it amplified TCR beta CDR3. Via MiXCR, TCRdb re-called the multiplex PCR reads, giving one row per CDR3 protein. The table lists over 5,500 distinct CDR3 sequences, 22% of them singletons, with approximately 15% in the top ten. This record belongs to a study of immune heterogeneity within non-small cell lung tumors. About the research overall: Squamous cell carcinomas accounted for several of the tumors, non-squamous carcinomas for 10, and 1 was not otherwise specified. Regarding the study as a whole: Local tumor mutational burden, with an R of about 0.33, correlated moderately but significantly with local T-cell clonality.

The CDR3 is 12 residues long. Per germline, CDR1 MDHEN and CDR2 SYDVKM. V was shortened by 11 bases and J by 5 bases, with 13 bases between the two germline ends. The chain links TRBV28 to TRBJ1-5; the D is unclear. The sample was lung tumor tissue. This clonotype was sampled from a female donor with non-small cell lung cancer. As DNA, the CDR3 is TGTGCCGCTCATGGGGTTTATCAGCCCCAGCATTTT. This translates into CAAHGVYQPQHF.